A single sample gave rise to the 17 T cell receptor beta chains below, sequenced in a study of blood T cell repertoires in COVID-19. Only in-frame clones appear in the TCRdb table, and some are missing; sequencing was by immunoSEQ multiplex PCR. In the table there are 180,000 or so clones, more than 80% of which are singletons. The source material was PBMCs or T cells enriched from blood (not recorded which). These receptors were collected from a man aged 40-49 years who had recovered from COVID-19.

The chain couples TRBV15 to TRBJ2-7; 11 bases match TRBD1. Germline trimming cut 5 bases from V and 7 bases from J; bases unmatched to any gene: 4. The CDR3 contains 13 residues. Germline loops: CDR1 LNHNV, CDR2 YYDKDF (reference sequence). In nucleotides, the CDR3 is TGTGCCACCAGCGGACAGGGGGCGGGGGAGCAGTACTTC. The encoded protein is CATSGQGAGEQYF.

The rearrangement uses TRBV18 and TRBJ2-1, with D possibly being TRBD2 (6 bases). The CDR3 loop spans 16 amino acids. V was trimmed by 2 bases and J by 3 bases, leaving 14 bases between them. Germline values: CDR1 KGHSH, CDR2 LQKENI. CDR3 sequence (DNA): TGTGCCAGCTCACCAATTCGACTAGAGGGCTACAATGAGCAGTTCTTC. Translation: CASSPIRLEGYNEQFF.

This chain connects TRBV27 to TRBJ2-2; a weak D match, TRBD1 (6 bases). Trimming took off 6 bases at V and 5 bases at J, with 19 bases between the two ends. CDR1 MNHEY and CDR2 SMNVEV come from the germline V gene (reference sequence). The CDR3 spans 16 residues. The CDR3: CASSHRQAQGTGELFF. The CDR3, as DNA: TGTGCCAGCAGCCATAGACAGGCCCAGGGGACCGGGGAGCTGTTTTTT.

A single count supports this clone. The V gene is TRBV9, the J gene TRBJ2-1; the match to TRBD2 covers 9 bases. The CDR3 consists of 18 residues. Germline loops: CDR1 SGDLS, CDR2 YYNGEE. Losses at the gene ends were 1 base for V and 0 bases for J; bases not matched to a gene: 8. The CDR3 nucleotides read TGTGCCAGCAGCGTATTGCCCCAACTAGCGGGCTCCTACAATGAGCAGTTCTTC. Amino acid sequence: CASSVLPQLAGSYNEQFF.

The CDR3 DNA sequence: TGTGCCAGCAGCTTAGTACAGGGGTACACTGAAGCTTTCTTT. Translated, it gives CASSLVQGYTEAFF. The genes are TRBV7-9 and TRBJ1-1; 7 positions match TRBD1. Germline trimming cut 1 base from V and 3 bases from J; bases unmatched to any gene: 2. The CDR3 is made up of 14 amino acids. Germline lookup yields CDR1 SEHNR and CDR2 FQNEAQ (reference sequence). The full variable domain, its missing parts supplied by reference TRBV7-9 and TRBJ1-1, is DTGVSQNPRHKITKRGQNVTFRCDPISEHNRLYWYRQTLGQGPEFLTYFQNEAQLEKSRLLSDRFSAERPKGSFSTLEIQRTEQGDSAMYLCASSLVQGYTEAFFGQGTRLTVV.

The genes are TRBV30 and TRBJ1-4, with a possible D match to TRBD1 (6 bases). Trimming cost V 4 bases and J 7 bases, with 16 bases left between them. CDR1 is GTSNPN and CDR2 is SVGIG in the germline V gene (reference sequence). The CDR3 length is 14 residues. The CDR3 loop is CAWTPGGGGEKLFF. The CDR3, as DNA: TGTGCCTGGACCCCGGGGGGCGGGGGTGAAAAACTGTTTTTT. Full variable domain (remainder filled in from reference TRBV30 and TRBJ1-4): SQTIHQWPATLVQPVGSPLSLECTVEGTSNPNLYWYRQAAGRGLQLLFYSVGIGQISSEVPQNLSASRPQDRQFILSSKKLLLSDSGFYLCAWTPGGGGEKLFFGSGTQLSVL.

CDR3 nucleotides: TGTGCCAGCGCGTCGGGCGGACAGGGAGGCACTGAAGCTTTCTTT. It translates to CASASGGQGGTEAFF. The chain carries TRBV2 and TRBJ1-1, with 8 bases fitting TRBD1. V lost 8 bases, J lost 4 bases, and 12 bases stayed unmatched. Germline V gene sequence: CDR1 SNHLY, CDR2 FYNNEI. The CDR3 consists of 15 residues.

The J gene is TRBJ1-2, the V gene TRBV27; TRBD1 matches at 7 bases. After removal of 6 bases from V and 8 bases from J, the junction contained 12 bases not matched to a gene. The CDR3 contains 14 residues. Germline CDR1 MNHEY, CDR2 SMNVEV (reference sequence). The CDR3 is CASRYRDSLGGYTF. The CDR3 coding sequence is TGTGCCAGCAGATACAGGGACAGTTTAGGAGGCTACACCTTC.

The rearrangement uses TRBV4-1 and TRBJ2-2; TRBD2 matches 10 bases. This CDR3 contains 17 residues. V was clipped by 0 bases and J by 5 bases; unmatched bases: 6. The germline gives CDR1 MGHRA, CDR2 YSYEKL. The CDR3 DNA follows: TGCGCCAGCAGCCAAGATGCTAGCGGGAGTCAAACCGGGGAGCTGTTTTTT. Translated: CASSQDASGSQTGELFF.

The CDR3 sequence: CASSLGAGTDTQYF. CDR3 in DNA: TGCGCCAGCAGCTTGGGAGCGGGCACAGATACGCAGTATTTT. J is TRBJ2-3 and V is TRBV5-1; TRBD2 might be the D (5 bases). Deletions cut 0 bases from V and 1 base from J, with 6 bases between. The CDR3 has 14 residues. Germline assignment: CDR1 SGHRS and CDR2 YFSETQ.

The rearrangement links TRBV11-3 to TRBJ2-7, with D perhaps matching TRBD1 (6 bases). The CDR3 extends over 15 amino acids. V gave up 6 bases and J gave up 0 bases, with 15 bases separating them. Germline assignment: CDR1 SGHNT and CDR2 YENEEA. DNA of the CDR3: TGTGCCAGCAGGGCCTACCAGGGGTCCTCCTACGAGCAGTACTTC. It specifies CASRAYQGSSYEQYF.

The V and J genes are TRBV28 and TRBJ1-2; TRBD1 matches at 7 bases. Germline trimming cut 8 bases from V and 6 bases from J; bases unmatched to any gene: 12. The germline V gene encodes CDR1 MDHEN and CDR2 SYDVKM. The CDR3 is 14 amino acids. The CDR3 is CASLDDRVENGYTF. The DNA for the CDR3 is TGTGCCAGCCTAGATGACAGGGTAGAAAATGGCTACACCTTC.

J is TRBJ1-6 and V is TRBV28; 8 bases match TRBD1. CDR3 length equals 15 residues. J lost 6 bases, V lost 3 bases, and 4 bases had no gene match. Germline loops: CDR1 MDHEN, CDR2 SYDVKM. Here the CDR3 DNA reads TGTGCCAGCAGTTTCAGGGACAGGAGTAATTCACCCCTCCACTTT. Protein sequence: CASSFRDRSNSPLHF.

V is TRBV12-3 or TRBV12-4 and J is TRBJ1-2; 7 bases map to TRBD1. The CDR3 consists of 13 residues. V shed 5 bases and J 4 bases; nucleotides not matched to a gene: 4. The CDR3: CASSPGDSYGYTF. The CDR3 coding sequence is TGTGCCAGCAGTCCGGGGGACAGCTATGGCTACACCTTC.

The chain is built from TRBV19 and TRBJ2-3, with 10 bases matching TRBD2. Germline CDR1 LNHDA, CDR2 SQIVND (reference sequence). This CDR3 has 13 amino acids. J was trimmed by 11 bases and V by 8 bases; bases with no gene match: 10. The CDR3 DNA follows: TGTGCCAGTTCCCCGCGGACTAGCGGCGAGCAGTATTTT. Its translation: CASSPRTSGEQYF.

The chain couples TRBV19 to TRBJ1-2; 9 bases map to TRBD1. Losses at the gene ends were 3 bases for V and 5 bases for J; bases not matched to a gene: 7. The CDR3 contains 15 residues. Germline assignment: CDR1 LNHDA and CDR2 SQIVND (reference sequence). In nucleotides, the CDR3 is TGTGCCAGTAGTATTGGACAGGGGCCGCTTTATGGCTACACCTTC. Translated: CASSIGQGPLYGYTF.

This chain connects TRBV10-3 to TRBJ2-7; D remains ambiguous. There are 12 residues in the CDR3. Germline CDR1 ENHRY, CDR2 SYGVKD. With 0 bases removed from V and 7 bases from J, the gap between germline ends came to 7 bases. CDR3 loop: CAISESSVEQYF. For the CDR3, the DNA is TGTGCCATCAGTGAGTCGTCAGTGGAGCAGTACTTC.